This T cell receptor beta chain came from a study of blood T cell repertoires in COVID-19. TCRdb's table, derived via immunoSEQ multiplex PCR, lists solely in-frame clones and lacks some. The sample lists 150,000 or so clones; more than 90% were seen once. This CDR3 is built from 15 residues. Germline CDR1 reads SGHVS; CDR2 reads FNYEAQ. The ends were cut back, 5 bases at V and 2 bases at J, with 10 bases in the middle. The receptor comes from a man aged 55 to 70 with active or convalescent COVID-19. This chain connects TRBV7-6 to TRBJ2-6; the D gene could be TRBD1 or TRBD2 (6 bases each). Sequencing was carried out using peripheral blood. CDR3 sequence: CASSLGGPGANVLTF. Written as DNA, the CDR3 is TGTGCCAGCAGCCTAGGGGGGCCTGGGGCCAACGTCCTGACTTTC. The whole variable domain, filled in from reference TRBV7-6 and TRBJ2-6, reads GAGVSQSPRYKVTKRGQDVALRCDPISGHVSLYWYRQALGQGPEFLTYFNYEAQQDKSGLPNDRFSAERPEGSISTLTIQRTEQRDSAMYRCASSLGGPGANVLTFGAGSRLTVL.